The text below deals with one T cell receptor beta chain. TCRdb re-called the 5' RACE reads through MiXCR, storing one row per CDR3 protein. This table has 65,000 to 70,000 distinct CDR3 sequences, about a sixth appearing once. Germline CDR1 and CDR2: SGHTA and FQGTGA. The ends were cut back, 2 bases at V and 3 bases at J, with 7 bases in the middle. This CDR3 region has 13 residues. This sample stems from a study of HIV-infected patients and healthy controls. The J gene is TRBJ2-5, the V gene TRBV7-3; D tentatively reads TRBD1 or TRBD2 (5 bases each). This TCR came from a human donor in good health. Sequenced sample: CD4+ T cells from blood. DNA of the CDR3: TGTGCCAGCAGCTTAGGGACGAAAGAGACCCAGTACTTC. This encodes CASSLGTKETQYF.